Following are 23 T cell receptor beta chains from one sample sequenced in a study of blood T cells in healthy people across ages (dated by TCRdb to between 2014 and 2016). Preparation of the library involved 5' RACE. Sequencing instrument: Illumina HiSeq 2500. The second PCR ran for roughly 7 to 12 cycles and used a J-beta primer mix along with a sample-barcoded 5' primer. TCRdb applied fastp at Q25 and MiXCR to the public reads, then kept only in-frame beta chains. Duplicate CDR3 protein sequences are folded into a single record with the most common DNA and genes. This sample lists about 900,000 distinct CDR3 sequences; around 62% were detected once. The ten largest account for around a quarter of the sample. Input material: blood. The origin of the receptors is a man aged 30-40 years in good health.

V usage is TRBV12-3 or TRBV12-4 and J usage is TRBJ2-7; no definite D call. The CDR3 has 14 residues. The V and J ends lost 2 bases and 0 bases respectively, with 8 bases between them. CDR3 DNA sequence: TGTGCCAGCAGTTTAAACAGCCTCTCCTACGAGCAGTACTTC. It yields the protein CASSLNSLSYEQYF.

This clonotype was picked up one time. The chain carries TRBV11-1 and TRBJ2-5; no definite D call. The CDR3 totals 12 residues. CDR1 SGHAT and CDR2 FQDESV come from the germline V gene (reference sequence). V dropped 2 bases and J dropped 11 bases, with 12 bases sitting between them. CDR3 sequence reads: CASSLRVNEQYF. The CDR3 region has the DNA TGTGCCAGCAGCTTAAGGGTCAATGAGCAGTACTTC.

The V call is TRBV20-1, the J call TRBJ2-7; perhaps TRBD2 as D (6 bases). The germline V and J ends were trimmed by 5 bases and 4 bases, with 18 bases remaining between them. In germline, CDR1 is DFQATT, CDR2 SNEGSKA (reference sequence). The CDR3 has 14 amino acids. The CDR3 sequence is CSASKGLGGYEQYF. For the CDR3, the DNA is TGCAGTGCTTCAAAGGGTCTCGGGGGATACGAGCAGTACTTC.

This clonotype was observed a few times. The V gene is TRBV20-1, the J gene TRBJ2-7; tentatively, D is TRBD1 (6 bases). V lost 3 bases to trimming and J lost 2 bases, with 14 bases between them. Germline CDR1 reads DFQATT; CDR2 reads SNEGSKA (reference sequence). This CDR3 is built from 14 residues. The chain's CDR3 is CSASVGAEAYEQYF. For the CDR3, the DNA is TGCAGTGCTAGTGTGGGGGCTGAAGCCTACGAGCAGTACTTC.

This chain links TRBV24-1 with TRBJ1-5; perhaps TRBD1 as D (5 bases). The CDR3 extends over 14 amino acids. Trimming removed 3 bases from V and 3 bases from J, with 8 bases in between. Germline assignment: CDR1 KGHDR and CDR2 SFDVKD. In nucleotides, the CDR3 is TGTGCCACCAGTGATAGTGGACACAATCAGCCCCAGCATTTT. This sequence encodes CATSDSGHNQPQHF.

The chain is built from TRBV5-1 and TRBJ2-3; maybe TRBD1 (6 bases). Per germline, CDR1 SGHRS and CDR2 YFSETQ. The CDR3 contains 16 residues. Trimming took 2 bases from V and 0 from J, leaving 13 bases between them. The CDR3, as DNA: TGCGCCAGCAGCTTTTCCGGGACACCTAGCACAGATACGCAGTATTTT. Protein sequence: CASSFSGTPSTDTQYF.

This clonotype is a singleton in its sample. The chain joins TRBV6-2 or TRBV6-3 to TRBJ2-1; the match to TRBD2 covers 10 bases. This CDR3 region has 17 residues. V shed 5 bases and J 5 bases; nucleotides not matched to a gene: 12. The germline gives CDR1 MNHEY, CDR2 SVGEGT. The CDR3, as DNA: TGTGCCAGCAGTCCTGGCTTAGCGGGGGGTCGGGACAATGAGCAGTTCTTC. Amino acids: CASSPGLAGGRDNEQFF.

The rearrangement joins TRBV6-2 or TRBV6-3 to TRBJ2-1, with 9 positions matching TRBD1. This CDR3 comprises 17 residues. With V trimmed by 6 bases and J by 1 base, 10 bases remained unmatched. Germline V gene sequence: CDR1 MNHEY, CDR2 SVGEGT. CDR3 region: CASRSFHRGRSYNEQFF. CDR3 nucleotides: TGTGCCAGCAGATCTTTCCACAGGGGGCGATCCTACAATGAGCAGTTCTTC.

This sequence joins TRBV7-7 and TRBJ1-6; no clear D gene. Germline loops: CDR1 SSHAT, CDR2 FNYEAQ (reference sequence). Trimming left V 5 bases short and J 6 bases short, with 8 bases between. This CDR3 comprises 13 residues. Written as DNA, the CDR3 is TGTGCCAGCAGCCAAGACCTTAATTCACCCCTCCACTTT. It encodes CASSQDLNSPLHF.

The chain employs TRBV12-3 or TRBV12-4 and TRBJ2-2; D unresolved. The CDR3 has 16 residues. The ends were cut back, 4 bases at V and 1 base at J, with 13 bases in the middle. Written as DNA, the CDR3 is TGTGCCAGCAGTTCGCACTCCCCCGGGAACACCGGGGAGCTGTTTTTT. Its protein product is CASSSHSPGNTGELFF.

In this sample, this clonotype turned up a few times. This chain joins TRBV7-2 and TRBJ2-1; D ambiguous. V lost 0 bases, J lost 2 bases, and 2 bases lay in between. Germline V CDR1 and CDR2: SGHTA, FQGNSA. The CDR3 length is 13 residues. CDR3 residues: CASSLAPYNEQFF. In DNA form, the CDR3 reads TGTGCCAGCAGCTTAGCCCCCTACAATGAGCAGTTCTTC.

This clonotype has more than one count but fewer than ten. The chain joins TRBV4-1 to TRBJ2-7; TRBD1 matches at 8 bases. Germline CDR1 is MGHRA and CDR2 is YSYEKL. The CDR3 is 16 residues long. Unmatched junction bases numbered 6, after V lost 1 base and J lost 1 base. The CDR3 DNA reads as TGCGCCAGCAGCCAAGCGGGGACAGGTCCTTCCTACGAGCAGTACTTC. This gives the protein CASSQAGTGPSYEQYF.

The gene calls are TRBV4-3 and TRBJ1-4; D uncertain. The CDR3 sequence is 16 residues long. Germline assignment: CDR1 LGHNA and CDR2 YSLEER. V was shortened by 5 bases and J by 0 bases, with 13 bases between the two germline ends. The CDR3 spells CASSLTSVSTNEKLFF. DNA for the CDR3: TGCGCCAGCAGCTTAACCTCGGTGTCAACTAATGAAAAACTGTTTTTT.

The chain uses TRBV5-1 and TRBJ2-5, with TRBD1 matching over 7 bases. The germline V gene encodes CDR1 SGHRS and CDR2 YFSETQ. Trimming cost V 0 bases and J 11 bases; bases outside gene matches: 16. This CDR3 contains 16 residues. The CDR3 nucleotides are TGCGCCAGCAGCTTGGCCTCCGGGACAGTAGACCTGGAGCAGTACTTC. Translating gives CASSLASGTVDLEQYF. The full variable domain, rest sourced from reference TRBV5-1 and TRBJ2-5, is KAGVTQTPRYLIKTRGQQVTLSCSPISGHRSVSWYQQTPGQGLQFLFEYFSETQRNKGNFPGRFSGRQFSNSRSEMNVSTLELGDSALYLCASSLASGTVDLEQYFGPGTRLLVL.

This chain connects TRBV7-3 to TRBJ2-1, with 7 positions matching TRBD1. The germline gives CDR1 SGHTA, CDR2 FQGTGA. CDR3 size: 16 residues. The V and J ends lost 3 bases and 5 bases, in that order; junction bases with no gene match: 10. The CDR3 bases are TGTGCCAGCAGCTTCCTGCGACAGGGTAGGGACAATGAGCAGTTCTTC. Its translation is CASSFLRQGRDNEQFF. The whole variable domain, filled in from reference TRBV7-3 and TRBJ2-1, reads GAGVSQTPSNKVTEKGKYVELRCDPISGHTALYWYRQSLGQGPEFLIYFQGTGAADDSGLPNDRFFAVRPEGSVSTLKIQRTERGDSAVYLCASSFLRQGRDNEQFFGPGTRLTVL.

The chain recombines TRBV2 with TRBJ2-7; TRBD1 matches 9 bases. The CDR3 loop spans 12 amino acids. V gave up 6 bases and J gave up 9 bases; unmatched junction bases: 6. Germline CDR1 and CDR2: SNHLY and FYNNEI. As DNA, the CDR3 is TGTGCCAGCAGGGAGGACAGGGGTGCGCAGTACTTC. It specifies CASREDRGAQYF.

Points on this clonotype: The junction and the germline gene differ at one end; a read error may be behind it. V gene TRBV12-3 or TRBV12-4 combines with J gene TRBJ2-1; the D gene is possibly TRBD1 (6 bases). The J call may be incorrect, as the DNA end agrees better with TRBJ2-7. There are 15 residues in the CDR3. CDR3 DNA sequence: TGCGCCAGCAGCCCCGTGGCAGGGGTGAGGAACGAGCAGTACTTC. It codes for CASSPVAGVRNEQYF.

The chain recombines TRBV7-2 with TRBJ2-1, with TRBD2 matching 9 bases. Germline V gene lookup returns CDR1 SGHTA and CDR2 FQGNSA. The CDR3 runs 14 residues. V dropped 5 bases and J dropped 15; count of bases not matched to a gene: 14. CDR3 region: CASSPGGGGGVSFF. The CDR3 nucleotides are TGTGCCAGCAGCCCCGGCGGGGGGGGGGGCGTATCGTTCTTC.

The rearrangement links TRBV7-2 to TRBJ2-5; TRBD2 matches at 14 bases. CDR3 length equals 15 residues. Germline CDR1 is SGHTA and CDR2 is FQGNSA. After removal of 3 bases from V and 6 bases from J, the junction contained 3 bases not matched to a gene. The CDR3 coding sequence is TGTGCCAGCAGCTTCGGGACTAGCGGGGGAAAGACCCAGTACTTC. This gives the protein CASSFGTSGGKTQYF.

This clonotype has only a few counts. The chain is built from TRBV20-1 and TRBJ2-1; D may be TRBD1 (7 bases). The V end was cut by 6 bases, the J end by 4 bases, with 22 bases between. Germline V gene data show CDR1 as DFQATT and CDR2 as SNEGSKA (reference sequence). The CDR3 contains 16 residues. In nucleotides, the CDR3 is TGCAGTGCCACTTCGCGGGCGTCAGGGGGGTACAATGAGCAGTTCTTC. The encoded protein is CSATSRASGGYNEQFF.

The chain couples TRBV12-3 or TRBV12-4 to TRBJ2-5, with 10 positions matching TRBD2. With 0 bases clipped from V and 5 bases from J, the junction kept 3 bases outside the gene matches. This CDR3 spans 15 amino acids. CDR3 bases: TGTGCCAGCAGTTTAGCGGTAGCGGGGGGCGAGACCCAGTACTTC. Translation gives CASSLAVAGGETQYF.

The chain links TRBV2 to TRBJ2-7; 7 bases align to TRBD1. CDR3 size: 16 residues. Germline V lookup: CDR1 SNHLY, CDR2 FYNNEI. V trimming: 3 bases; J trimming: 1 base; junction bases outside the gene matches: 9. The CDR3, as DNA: TGTGCCAGCAGTGAGTGGGCTTACAGGGGATCCTACGAGCAGTACTTC. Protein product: CASSEWAYRGSYEQYF.

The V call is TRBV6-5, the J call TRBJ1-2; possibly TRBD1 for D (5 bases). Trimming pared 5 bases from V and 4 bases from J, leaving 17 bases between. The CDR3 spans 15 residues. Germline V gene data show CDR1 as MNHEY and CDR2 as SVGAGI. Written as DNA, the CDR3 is TGTGCCAGCAGTCCAGGGACGGGGAGTTTCTATGGCTACACCTTC. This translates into CASSPGTGSFYGYTF.